Presented here are 31 T cell receptor beta chains from one specimen sequenced in a study of T-cell reconstitution after alpha-beta-depleted transplantation in children. Researchers prepared the TCRbeta library using unique molecular identifiers, the study reports. TCRdb analysed the PCR reads with MiXCR anew, one entry per CDR3 protein. The sample lists 550,000 to 600,000 distinct CDR3 sequences; 20% to 25% were seen once. The sequenced sample was PBMCs, mostly from graft donor cells, obtained 360 days after TCRalphabeta/CD19-depleted stem cell transplant. The receptors originated from a boy under two years old who had a stem cell transplant for acute myeloid leukemia, so the T cells may come from the graft donor.

CDR3 sequence (DNA): TGCGCCAGCAGCCAACGACCCACAATGCCAGGGGGGGCTTTCTTT. Translation: CASSQRPTMPGGAFF. The chain carries TRBV4-3 and TRBJ1-1, with TRBD1 identical over 7 bases. Germline V lookup: CDR1 LGHNA, CDR2 YSLEER. The CDR3 spans 15 residues. V lost 2 bases to trimming and J lost 11 bases; unmatched junction nucleotides: 14.

The V gene is TRBV5-6, the J gene TRBJ2-7, with TRBD1 identical over 9 bases. J lost 4 bases, V lost 0 bases, and 11 bases had no gene match. This CDR3 has 17 residues. CDR1 is SGHDT and CDR2 is YYEEEE in the germline V gene. The CDR3 loop is CASSLGASGTGQYEQYV. The CDR3, as DNA: TGTGCCAGCAGCTTGGGTGCCTCCGGGACAGGGCAATACGAGCAGTACGTC.

This clonotype was counted many times. The genes are TRBV6-5 and TRBJ2-1; D unresolved. V lost 3 bases to trimming and J lost 3 bases, with 9 bases between them. From germline, CDR1 is MNHEY and CDR2 SVGAGI. This CDR3 spans 14 amino acids. CDR3 region: CASSYLKGYNEQFF. CDR3 DNA: TGTGCCAGCAGTTATCTTAAGGGCTACAATGAGCAGTTCTTC.

This clonotype was seen ten or more times. V is TRBV5-1 and J is TRBJ2-3; 10 bases are shared with TRBD1. CDR3 length: 18 amino acids. From germline, CDR1 is SGHRS and CDR2 YFSETQ. Trimming removed 1 base from V and 4 bases from J; junction bases left unmatched: 12. CDR3 in DNA: TGCGCCAGCAGCTTGTATGAACCGGGACAGGGGTATGCAGATACGCAGTATTTT. It is translated as CASSLYEPGQGYADTQYF.

J is TRBJ1-3 and V is TRBV20-1; 9 positions match TRBD1. This CDR3 is built from 14 residues. CDR1 DFQATT and CDR2 SNEGSKA come from the germline V gene (reference sequence). Trimming cost V 5 bases and J 4 bases; bases outside gene matches: 6. In DNA form, the CDR3 reads TGCAGTGCTCAGGGACAGGGTGAAGGAAACACCATATATTTT. Translated: CSAQGQGEGNTIYF.

The sample holds many counts of this clonotype. This rearrangement joins TRBV28 to TRBJ1-5; D remains ambiguous. V was pared by 6 bases and J by 0 bases, with 15 bases between. The V gene's germline CDR1 is MDHEN and CDR2 SYDVKM. This CDR3 contains 16 residues. The CDR3 DNA reads as TGTGCCAGCAGGCGACCCGAGAGGCTTAGCAATCAGCCCCAGCATTTT. It yields the protein CASRRPERLSNQPQHF.

This clonotype occurred many times. The chain carries TRBV6-5 and TRBJ2-3; D may match TRBD1 or TRBD2 (5 bases each). Trimming removed 0 bases at V and 5 bases at J, with 21 bases between. Per germline, CDR1 MNHEY and CDR2 SVGAGI. The CDR3 sequence is 18 residues long. The CDR3 nucleotides read TGTGCCAGCAGTTACTCGGGCCCGGGGCGCCTGCTGGGAGATACGCAGTATTTT. Amino acids: CASSYSGPGRLLGDTQYF.

This clonotype was picked up many times. The gene calls are TRBV28 and TRBJ2-4; 8 bases fit TRBD1. The V gene end was trimmed by 4 bases and the J gene end by 3 bases; junction bases not matched to a gene: 8. The CDR3 covers 16 residues. The V gene's germline CDR1 is MDHEN and CDR2 SYDVKM. This CDR3 reads CASSSGGLGDKNIQYF. The CDR3 DNA reads as TGTGCCAGCAGTTCAGGGGGCCTTGGGGACAAAAACATTCAGTACTTC.

The chain combines TRBV6-5 with TRBJ2-7; the D call may be TRBD1 or TRBD2 (5 bases each). Germline assignment: CDR1 MNHEY and CDR2 SVGAGI. This CDR3 spans 18 amino acids. Trimming removed 2 bases from V and 2 bases from J, with 22 bases in between. CDR3: CASSYIVRGTQDTYEQYF. CDR3 sequence (DNA): TGTGCCAGCAGTTACATAGTGAGGGGTACACAGGATACCTACGAGCAGTACTTC.

J is TRBJ2-7 and V is TRBV7-6; no firm D call. V dropped 1 base and J dropped 4 bases, with 14 bases sitting between them. CDR3 size: 15 residues. Germline loops: CDR1 SGHVS, CDR2 FNYEAQ. The CDR3 coding sequence is TGTGCCAGCAGCTTAGAGAGACGGCCCTTATACGAGCAGTACTTC. Amino acid sequence: CASSLERRPLYEQYF.

This clonotype occurred a few times. The CDR3 region is CASSLVLAGGGTQYF. The CDR3 DNA is TGTGCCAGCAGCTTAGTCCTAGCGGGGGGAGGGACCCAGTACTTC. This chain links TRBV7-2 with TRBJ2-5, with 11 bases aligning to TRBD2. Germline values: CDR1 SGHTA, CDR2 FQGNSA. CDR3 size: 15 residues. V shed 1 base, J shed 7 bases, and the junction held 5 bases outside the gene matches.

The gene calls are TRBV20-1 and TRBJ2-5, with D possibly being TRBD2 (5 bases). The V end was cut by 1 base, the J end by 5 bases, with 14 bases between. CDR1 is DFQATT, CDR2 SNEGSKA, per germline (reference sequence). The CDR3 is made up of 14 amino acids. The CDR3 DNA reads as TGCAGTGCTAGAGCCCTCGGACTGTCGGAGACCCAGTACTTC. This codes for CSARALGLSETQYF.

In its sample, this clonotype was seen many times. The rearrangement links TRBV29-1 to TRBJ2-3; unclear D gene. Between the trimmed V and J ends, which lost 6 bases and 2 bases, there was a span of 9 bases. The CDR3 extends over 12 amino acids. The germline gives CDR1 SQVTM, CDR2 ANQGSEA. The DNA of the CDR3 is TGCAGCGTGGGCGGCGCCACAGATACGCAGTATTTT. Translation gives CSVGGATDTQYF.

The V and J genes are TRBV12-3 or TRBV12-4 and TRBJ2-6; weak D call: TRBD1 (6 bases). Trimming took 3 bases from V and 0 from J, leaving 15 bases between them. The length of the CDR3 is 18 residues. This chain's CDR3 is CASSFETGSPSGANVLTF. DNA of the CDR3: TGTGCCAGCAGTTTCGAGACAGGTAGCCCCTCTGGGGCCAACGTCCTGACTTTC.

CDR3: CASSLSGGHTGELFF. As DNA, the CDR3 is TGTGCCAGCAGTTTATCGGGCGGACACACCGGGGAGCTGTTTTTT. The V call is TRBV27, the J call TRBJ2-2; D unresolved. Trimming cost V 0 bases and J 3 bases, with 8 bases left between them. CDR1 and CDR2 from the germline V gene are MNHEY and SMNVEV (reference sequence). This CDR3 is 15 amino acids long.

The V and J genes are TRBV7-9 and TRBJ2-1; the D gene is possibly TRBD1 (6 bases). Deletions cut 1 base from V and 12 bases from J, with 16 bases between. Germline-derived CDR1 and CDR2 are SEHNR and FQNEAQ (reference sequence). The CDR3 loop spans 14 amino acids. Here the CDR3 DNA reads TGTGCCAGCAGCTTAGGGAACAGGGAGTGGGTGCAGTTCTTC. This gives the protein CASSLGNREWVQFF.

The rearrangement links TRBV20-1 to TRBJ1-4; D not resolved. Germline-derived CDR1 and CDR2 are DFQATT and SNEGSKA (reference sequence). Trimming took 3 bases from V and 0 from J, leaving 8 bases between them. The length of the CDR3 is 14 residues. CDR3 DNA: TGCAGTGCTAGGAATAGAGCAACTAATGAAAAACTGTTTTTT. It yields the protein CSARNRATNEKLFF.

This clonotype has ten or more counts. The V gene is TRBV7-2, the J gene TRBJ2-7; D uncertain. The V and J ends lost 1 base and 3 bases respectively, with 13 bases between them. CDR3 size: 15 residues. Germline loops: CDR1 SGHTA, CDR2 FQGNSA. Written as DNA, the CDR3 is TGTGCCAGCAGCTTAGACTCGGACCCAGGCTACGAGCAGTACGTC. Its protein is CASSLDSDPGYEQYV.

This clonotype has just a few counts. This chain joins TRBV5-1 and TRBJ2-5; 9 nucleotides agree with TRBD2. There are 17 residues in the CDR3. Germline V lookup: CDR1 SGHRS, CDR2 YFSETQ. V shed 0 bases, J shed 2 bases, and the junction held 8 bases outside the gene matches. CDR3 coding DNA: TGCGCCAGCAGCTTGGGGGGTCCAGCGGGGGGACAAGAGACCCAGTACTTC. It encodes CASSLGGPAGGQETQYF.

This chain links TRBV20-1 with TRBJ2-7, with D perhaps matching TRBD1 (6 bases). This CDR3 has 12 residues. CDR1 is DFQATT and CDR2 is SNEGSKA in the germline V gene (reference sequence). Trimming took off 3 bases at V and 3 bases at J, with 9 bases between the two ends. Here the CDR3 DNA reads TGCAGTGCTAGCCCGGACAGCTACGAGCAGTACTTC. Its translation: CSASPDSYEQYF.

The chain has TRBV20-1 and TRBJ2-7, with 11 bases identical to TRBD2. Looked up from germline, CDR1 is DFQATT and CDR2 is SNEGSKA (reference sequence). Germline trimming cut 5 bases from V and 5 bases from J; bases unmatched to any gene: 8. The CDR3 has 14 amino acids. The CDR3 region has the DNA TGCAGTGCTTCCGGGACTAGCGGAACCCACGAGCAGTACTTC. Protein product: CSASGTSGTHEQYF.

Only a few counts were recorded for this clonotype. The chain uses TRBV25-1 and TRBJ2-1; possible D gene TRBD2, 6 bases. Trimming removed 2 bases at V and 5 bases at J, with 19 bases between. This CDR3 is built from 17 residues. CDR1 is MGHDK, CDR2 SYGVNS, per germline. The CDR3 bases are TGTGCCAGCAGTGAACTTAATCTAGCGTGGGGAAACAATGAGCAGTTCTTC. It codes for CASSELNLAWGNNEQFF.

This clonotype occurred a few times. The rearrangement joins TRBV5-1 to TRBJ1-1; TRBD1 matches at 9 bases. J gave up 6 bases and V 3 bases, and 6 bases lay outside the gene matches. The CDR3 sequence is 14 residues long. Germline lookup yields CDR1 SGHRS and CDR2 YFSETQ. CDR3 DNA: TGCGCCAGCAGCTGGACAGGGGAGAGGGCTGAAGCTTTCTTT. Translation gives CASSWTGERAEAFF.

This rearrangement joins TRBV15 to TRBJ2-7, with TRBD2 as a possible D gene (5 bases). Germline V gene sequence: CDR1 LNHNV, CDR2 YYDKDF (reference sequence). The CDR3 length is 16 residues. V was clipped by 0 bases and J by 1 base, with 13 bases between them. This CDR3 is CATSRDNHAGSYEQYF. CDR3 sequence (DNA): TGTGCCACCAGCAGAGATAACCATGCGGGTTCCTACGAGCAGTACTTC.

This chain joins TRBV9 and TRBJ1-2; 8 bases match TRBD1. Looked up from germline, CDR1 is SGDLS and CDR2 is YYNGEE. V dropped 0 bases and J dropped 7; count of bases not matched to a gene: 8. This CDR3 contains 15 residues. The CDR3 sequence: CASSVALTGETGYTF. In DNA, the CDR3 is TGTGCCAGCAGCGTAGCTTTGACAGGGGAGACTGGCTACACCTTC.

This clonotype was seen repeatedly, ten times or more. The chain recombines TRBV29-1 with TRBJ2-3; 11 bases fit TRBD1. V dropped 6 bases and J dropped 4; count of bases not matched to a gene: 15. The CDR3 sequence is 17 residues long. Germline-derived CDR1 and CDR2 are SQVTM and ANQGSEA. CDR3 bases: TGCAGCGTCAAACCCCGCTGGATGGGACAGGGGGCAGATACGCAGTATTTT. Translated: CSVKPRWMGQGADTQYF.

This chain uses TRBV6-2 or TRBV6-3 with TRBJ2-1; 10 nucleotides agree with TRBD1. V lost 2 bases to trimming and J lost 9 bases; unmatched junction nucleotides: 4. The CDR3 has 14 amino acids. Germline lookup yields CDR1 MNHEY and CDR2 SVGEGT. In nucleotides, the CDR3 is TGTGCCAGCAGTTACCGGGACAGGGGTTCTGAGCAGTTCTTC. Protein sequence: CASSYRDRGSEQFF.

This clonotype showed up many times. The rearrangement links TRBV12-3 or TRBV12-4 to TRBJ2-1; 7 bases are shared with TRBD2. The CDR3 is made up of 14 amino acids. V gave up 7 bases and J gave up 4 bases; unmatched junction bases: 7. The CDR3 bases are TGTGCCAGCAACTGGGGGGGATTGTACAATGAGCAGTTCTTC. Translation: CASNWGGLYNEQFF.

This clonotype was recorded a few times. J is TRBJ2-1 and V is TRBV28; TRBD1 matches 7 bases. The CDR3 is 14 residues long. Per the germline V gene, CDR1 is MDHEN and CDR2 is SYDVKM. J lost 9 bases, V lost 5 bases, and 10 bases had no gene match. The CDR3 spells CASSPPERGREQFF. In DNA form, the CDR3 reads TGTGCCAGCAGTCCCCCCGAGAGGGGGCGTGAGCAGTTCTTC.

The V and J genes are TRBV19 and TRBJ1-4, with 7 bases identical to TRBD1. This CDR3 spans 15 amino acids. The germline V gene has CDR1 LNHDA and CDR2 SQIVND (reference sequence). V shed 4 bases, J shed 7 bases, and the junction held 9 bases outside the gene matches. CDR3 DNA: TGTGCCAGTAGTAACGGACAGGATCCCACTGAAAAACTGTTTTTT. Its protein product is CASSNGQDPTEKLFF.

The chain couples TRBV6-2 or TRBV6-3 to TRBJ2-3; TRBD1 matches 7 bases. The junction had 12 bases not matched to a gene; V was cut back by 6 bases and J by 6 bases. CDR1 MNHEY and CDR2 SVGEGT come from the germline V gene. The CDR3 covers 15 residues. The CDR3 DNA sequence: TGTGCCAGCAGCAGAGGGGGCAGGGGTCCCGATACGCAGTATTTT. Its protein product is CASSRGGRGPDTQYF.